The 17 T cell receptor beta chains below all came from one sample that was sequenced in a study of regulatory T cells in long-lasting Graves disease. Through Arm-PCR of CDR3 regions and iRepertoire HTBI primers, TCR beta libraries were built. TCRdb independently ran MiXCR on the multiplex PCR reads; one entry per CDR3 protein. The repertoire holds roughly 610,000 distinct CDR3 sequences, with 16% as singletons. The time point denotes: newly diagnosed GD, antithyroid drugs for less than 3 months. The authors made the TCR library using RNA they extracted from PBMCs. These data were also filed under a second study, of T cells in Graves' hyperthyroidism and ophthalmopathy.

Sequencing used peripheral blood mononuclear cells (PBMCs), obtained at new diagnosis, from a patient treated with antithyroid drugs. The receptors stem from a man aged 18 to 29 with Graves disease.

In this sample, this clonotype turned up many times. The chain couples TRBV5-1 to TRBJ2-7, with TRBD1 matching 7 bases. CDR1 and CDR2 from the germline V gene are SGHRS and YFSETQ. The CDR3 is 13 residues long. Trimming removed 3 bases from V and 2 bases from J; junction bases left unmatched: 2. CDR3 sequence: CASSWDRAYEQYF. The CDR3 DNA reads as TGCGCCAGCAGCTGGGACAGAGCCTACGAGCAGTACTTC.

This clonotype showed up just a few times. The chain is built from TRBV11-1 and TRBJ2-5; D call uncertain. This CDR3 has 12 amino acids. The ends were cut back, 4 bases at V and 0 bases at J, with 3 bases in the middle. Germline values: CDR1 SGHAT, CDR2 FQDESV (reference sequence). CDR3 DNA sequence: TGTGCCAGCAGCTCCCACCAAGAGACCCAGTACTTC. Translated: CASSSHQETQYF.

This clonotype was seen ten or more times. This chain uses TRBV2 with TRBJ1-4; 7 bases fit TRBD1. The length of the CDR3 is 15 residues. V gave up 4 bases and J gave up 7 bases; unmatched junction bases: 9. Per the germline V gene, CDR1 is SNHLY and CDR2 is FYNNEI. CDR3: CASSGDSPRSEKLFF. DNA for the CDR3: TGTGCCAGCAGTGGGGACAGCCCCCGGAGTGAAAAACTGTTTTTT.

The J gene is TRBJ2-7, the V gene TRBV30, with 8 bases that match TRBD1. There are 14 residues in the CDR3. The J segment lost 0 bases and the V segment lost 4 bases, leaving 5 bases of the junction unmatched. Germline V gene sequence: CDR1 GTSNPN, CDR2 SVGIG (reference sequence). The DNA for the CDR3 is TGTGCCTGGACGTTGACAGGGGTCTCCTACGAGCAGTACTTC. This encodes CAWTLTGVSYEQYF.

The chain has TRBV5-1 and TRBJ2-7; TRBD2 agrees at 8 bases. Germline V gene data show CDR1 as SGHRS and CDR2 as YFSETQ. Trimming removed 0 bases from V and 3 bases from J; junction bases left unmatched: 2. The CDR3 spans 14 residues. CDR3: CASSLVTSGYEQYF. The CDR3 DNA is TGCGCCAGCAGCTTGGTAACTAGCGGCTACGAGCAGTACTTC.

This clonotype has a count of ten or more. The chain joins TRBV3-1 to TRBJ2-7, with TRBD1 as a possible D gene (6 bases). The germline V gene has CDR1 LGHDT and CDR2 YNNKEL (reference sequence). CDR3 length: 14 amino acids. Trimming removed 1 base at V and 2 bases at J, with 9 bases between. The CDR3 nucleotides are TGTGCCAGCAGCCAAGTGACAGGCCCCTACGAGCAGTACTTC. It is translated as CASSQVTGPYEQYF.

This clonotype was detected only a few times. J is TRBJ2-1 and V is TRBV29-1, with D perhaps matching TRBD2 (6 bases). CDR1 SQVTM and CDR2 ANQGSEA come from the germline V gene. Trimming left V 4 bases short and J 10 bases short, with 17 bases between. The CDR3 spans 13 residues. The CDR3 loop reads CSVGDFGAGEQFF. The CDR3 bases are TGCAGCGTTGGGGACTTTGGCGCGGGCGAGCAGTTCTTC.

This clonotype was seen repeatedly, ten times or more. The chain employs TRBV28 and TRBJ1-5; D ambiguous. V was pared by 10 bases and J by 4 bases, with 17 bases between. Germline lookup yields CDR1 MDHEN and CDR2 SYDVKM. The CDR3 runs to 14 residues. CDR3 DNA: TGTGCCACCACTATCGCTCCCTTTAATCAGCCCCAGCATTTT. Protein: CATTIAPFNQPQHF.

In its sample, this clonotype was seen many times. CDR3 sequence: CASSRTSGRASPYEQYF. CDR3 DNA sequence: TGTGCCAGCAGTCGGACTAGCGGGAGGGCCTCCCCCTACGAGCAGTACTTC. The genes are TRBV12-3 or TRBV12-4 and TRBJ2-7; 15 bases are a match to TRBD2. V gave up 5 bases and J gave up 2 bases; unmatched junction bases: 7. There are 17 residues in the CDR3.

This clonotype was detected only a few times. The chain couples TRBV6-1 to TRBJ1-1, with a weak D call TRBD1 (6 bases). Per the germline V gene, CDR1 is MNHNS and CDR2 is SASEGT. The CDR3 runs to 17 residues. V was pared by 4 bases and J by 0 bases, with 18 bases between. CDR3 coding DNA: TGTGCCAGCAGTGTGGCCGGGTTGACAGGCGTGAACACTGAAGCTTTCTTT. It encodes CASSVAGLTGVNTEAFF.

This clonotype has more than one count but fewer than ten. The chain recombines TRBV10-3 with TRBJ1-6; TRBD1 is a possible D gene (5 bases). V was trimmed by 11 bases and J by 9 bases, leaving 23 bases between them. The germline V gene has CDR1 ENHRY and CDR2 SYGVKD. The CDR3 consists of 15 residues. The CDR3 reads CAVGQGERSGSPLHF. In DNA form, the CDR3 reads TGTGCCGTGGGGCAGGGCGAACGTTCGGGTTCACCCCTCCACTTT.

The rearrangement links TRBV29-1 to TRBJ2-2; 7 bases line up with TRBD1. Losses at the gene ends were 1 base for V and 6 bases for J; bases not matched to a gene: 2. Germline CDR1 SQVTM, CDR2 ANQGSEA. This CDR3 region has 13 residues. The CDR3 region is CSVEGQGAGELFF. CDR3 nucleotides: TGCAGCGTTGAAGGGCAGGGGGCCGGGGAGCTGTTTTTT.

The gene calls are TRBV4-1 and TRBJ1-1, with unresolved D. The CDR3 contains 11 residues. Germline V gene lookup returns CDR1 MGHRA and CDR2 YSYEKL. The V gene lost 8 bases and the J gene lost 7 bases, with 11 bases spanning the gap. CDR3 in DNA: TGCGCCAGCGCCGGTGTGGGTGAAGCTTTCTTT. Translation: CASAGVGEAFF.

J is TRBJ2-3 and V is TRBV30; TRBD2 agrees at 11 bases. There are 17 residues in the CDR3. Germline CDR1 reads GTSNPN; CDR2 reads SVGIG (reference sequence). V shed 1 base, J shed 5 bases, and the junction held 11 bases outside the gene matches. The DNA for the CDR3 is TGTGCCTGGAGTGCCCCCTTTAGCGGGAGGGCCGGAGATACGCAGTATTTT. As protein: CAWSAPFSGRAGDTQYF.

The chain links TRBV6-1 to TRBJ2-3; 11 bases align to TRBD2. V gave up 4 bases and J gave up 5 bases; unmatched junction bases: 8. The CDR3 length is 16 residues. CDR1 and CDR2 from the germline V gene are MNHNS and SASEGT. In DNA, the CDR3 is TGTGCCAGCAGTGGATTAGCGGGAGGGCCGGTAGATACGCAGTATTTT. This gives the protein CASSGLAGGPVDTQYF.

V usage is TRBV11-1 and J usage is TRBJ2-1, with 10 bases that match TRBD1. The germline gives CDR1 SGHAT, CDR2 FQDESV (reference sequence). The CDR3 has 15 amino acids. Trimming cost V 5 bases and J 6 bases; bases outside gene matches: 7. CDR3 sequence: CASSPDRGVCNEQFF. The CDR3 nucleotides read TGTGCCAGCAGCCCGGACAGGGGGGTATGCAATGAGCAGTTCTTC.

In its sample, this clonotype was seen a few times. The chain uses TRBV29-1 and TRBJ1-1; a weak D match, TRBD1 (6 bases). The V gene's germline CDR1 is SQVTM and CDR2 ANQGSEA. V lost 7 bases to trimming and J lost 4 bases, with 19 bases between them. The CDR3 is 14 amino acids. The CDR3 DNA reads TGCAGCGCAGATCAGGGGCCGAGTACCACTGAAGCTTTCTTT. Encoded protein: CSADQGPSTTEAFF.